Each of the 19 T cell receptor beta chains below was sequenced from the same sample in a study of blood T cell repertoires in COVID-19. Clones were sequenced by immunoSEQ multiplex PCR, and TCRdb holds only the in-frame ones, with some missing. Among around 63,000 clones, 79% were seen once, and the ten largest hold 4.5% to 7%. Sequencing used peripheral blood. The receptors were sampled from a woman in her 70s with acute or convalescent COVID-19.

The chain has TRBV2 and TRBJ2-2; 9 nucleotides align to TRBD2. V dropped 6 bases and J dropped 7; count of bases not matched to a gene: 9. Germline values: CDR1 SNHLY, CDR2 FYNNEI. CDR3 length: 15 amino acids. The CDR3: CASRKLAGRRGELFF. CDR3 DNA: TGTGCCAGCAGAAAGCTAGCGGGGAGGCGCGGGGAGCTGTTTTTT.

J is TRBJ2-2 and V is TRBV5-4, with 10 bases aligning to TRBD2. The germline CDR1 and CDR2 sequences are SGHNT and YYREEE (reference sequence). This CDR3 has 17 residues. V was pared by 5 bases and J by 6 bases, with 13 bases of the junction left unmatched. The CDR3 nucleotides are TGTGCCAGCAGTTCCGGGACTAGCGCCTTGAATGCCGGGGAGCTGTTTTTT. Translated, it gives CASSSGTSALNAGELFF.

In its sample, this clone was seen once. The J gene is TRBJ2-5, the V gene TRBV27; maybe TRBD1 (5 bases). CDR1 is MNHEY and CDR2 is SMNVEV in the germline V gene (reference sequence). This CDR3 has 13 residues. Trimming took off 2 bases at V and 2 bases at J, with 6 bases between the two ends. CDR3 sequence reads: CASSLRQQETQYF. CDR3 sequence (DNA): TGTGCCAGCAGTTTAAGACAGCAAGAGACCCAGTACTTC.

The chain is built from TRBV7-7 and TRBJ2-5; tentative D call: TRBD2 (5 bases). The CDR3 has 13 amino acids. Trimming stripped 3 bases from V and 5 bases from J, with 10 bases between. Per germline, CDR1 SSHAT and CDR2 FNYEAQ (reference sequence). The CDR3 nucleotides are TGTGCCAGCAGCTTCTCGGGGTCGGAGACCCAGTACTTC. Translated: CASSFSGSETQYF.

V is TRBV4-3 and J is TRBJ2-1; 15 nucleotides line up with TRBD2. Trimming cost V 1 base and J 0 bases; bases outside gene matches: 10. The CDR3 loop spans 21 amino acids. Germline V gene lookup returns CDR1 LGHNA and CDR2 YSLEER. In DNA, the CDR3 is TGCGCCAGCAGCCAAGGGCCCGGGACTAGCGGGGGGACTACCTCCTACAATGAGCAGTTCTTC. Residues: CASSQGPGTSGGTTSYNEQFF.

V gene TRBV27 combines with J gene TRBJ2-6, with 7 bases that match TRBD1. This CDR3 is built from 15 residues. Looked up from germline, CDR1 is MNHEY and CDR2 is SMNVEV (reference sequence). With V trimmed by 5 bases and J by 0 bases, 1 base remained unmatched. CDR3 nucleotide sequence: TGTGCCAGCAGTCGGGACAGCTCTGGGGCCAACGTCCTGACTTTC. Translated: CASSRDSSGANVLTF.

This chain's CDR3 is CAISDPLNEKLFF. The CDR3, as DNA: TGTGCCATCAGTGATCCACTTAATGAAAAACTGTTTTTT. J is TRBJ1-4 and V is TRBV10-3; D gene ambiguous. V lost 3 bases, J lost 4 bases, and 6 bases lay in between. This CDR3 region has 13 residues. CDR1 and CDR2 (germline): ENHRY, SYGVKD.

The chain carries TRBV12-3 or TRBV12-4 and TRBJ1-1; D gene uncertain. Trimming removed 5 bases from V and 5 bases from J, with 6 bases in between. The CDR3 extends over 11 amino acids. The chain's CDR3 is CASSRETEAFF. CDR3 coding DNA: TGTGCCAGCAGTCGGGAGACTGAAGCTTTCTTT.

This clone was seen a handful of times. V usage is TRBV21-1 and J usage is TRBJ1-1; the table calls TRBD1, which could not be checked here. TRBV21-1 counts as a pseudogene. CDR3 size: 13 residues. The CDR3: CASSRQKNTEAFF. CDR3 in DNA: TGTGCCAGCAGCCGACAGAAGAACACTGAAGCTTTCTTT.

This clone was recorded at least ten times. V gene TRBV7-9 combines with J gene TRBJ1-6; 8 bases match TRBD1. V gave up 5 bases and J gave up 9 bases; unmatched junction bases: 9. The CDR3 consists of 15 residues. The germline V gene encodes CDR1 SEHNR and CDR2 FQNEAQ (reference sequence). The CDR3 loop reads CASSPQGASSSPLHF. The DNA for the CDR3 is TGTGCCAGCAGCCCCCAGGGGGCTAGTAGTTCACCCCTCCACTTT.

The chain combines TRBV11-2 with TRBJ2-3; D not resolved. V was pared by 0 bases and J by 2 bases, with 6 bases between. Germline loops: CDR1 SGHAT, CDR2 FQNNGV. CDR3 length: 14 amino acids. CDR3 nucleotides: TGTGCCAGCAGCTTAGAACAGACCACAGATACGCAGTATTTT. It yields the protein CASSLEQTTDTQYF.

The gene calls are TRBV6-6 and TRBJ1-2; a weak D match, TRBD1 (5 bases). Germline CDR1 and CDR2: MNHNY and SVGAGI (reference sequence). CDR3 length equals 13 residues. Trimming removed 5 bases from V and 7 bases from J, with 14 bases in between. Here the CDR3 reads CASSNIDSSGYTF. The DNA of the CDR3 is TGTGCCAGCAGTAACATCGACAGCAGTGGCTACACCTTC.

CDR3 in DNA: TGTGCCAGCAGTGCGGACAGGGCGCCCGTCTCTGGGGCCAACGTCCTGACTTTC. Translated: CASSADRAPVSGANVLTF. The chain employs TRBV6-1 and TRBJ2-6; 8 nucleotides line up with TRBD1. Germline assignment: CDR1 MNHNS and CDR2 SASEGT. The CDR3 extends over 18 amino acids. Unmatched junction bases numbered 8, after V lost 4 bases and J lost 0 bases.

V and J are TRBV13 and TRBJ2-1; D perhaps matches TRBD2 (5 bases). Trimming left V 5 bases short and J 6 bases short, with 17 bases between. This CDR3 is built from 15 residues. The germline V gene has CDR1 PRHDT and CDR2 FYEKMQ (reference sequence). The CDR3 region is CASSPGRRRGNEQFF. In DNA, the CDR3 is TGTGCCAGCAGCCCCGGACGACGTCGGGGCAATGAGCAGTTCTTC.

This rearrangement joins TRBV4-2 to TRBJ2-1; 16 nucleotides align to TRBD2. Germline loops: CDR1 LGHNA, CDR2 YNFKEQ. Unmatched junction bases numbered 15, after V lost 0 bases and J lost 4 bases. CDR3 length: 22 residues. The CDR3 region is CASSQDITGLAGGPGIYNEQFF. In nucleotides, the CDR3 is TGTGCCAGCAGCCAAGATATAACGGGACTAGCGGGGGGGCCTGGAATATACAATGAGCAGTTCTTC.

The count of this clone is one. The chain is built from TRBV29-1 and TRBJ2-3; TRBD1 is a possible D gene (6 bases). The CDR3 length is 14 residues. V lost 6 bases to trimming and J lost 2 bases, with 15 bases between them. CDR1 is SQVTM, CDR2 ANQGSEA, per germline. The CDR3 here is CSVQGPWPTDTQYF. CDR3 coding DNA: TGCAGCGTACAGGGCCCGTGGCCCACAGATACGCAGTATTTT.

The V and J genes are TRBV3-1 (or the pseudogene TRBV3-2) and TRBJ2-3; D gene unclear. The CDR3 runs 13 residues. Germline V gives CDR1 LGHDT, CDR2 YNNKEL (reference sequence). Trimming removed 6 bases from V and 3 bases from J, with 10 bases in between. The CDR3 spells CASSPVLTDTQYF. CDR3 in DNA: TGTGCCAGCAGTCCGGTTTTGACAGATACGCAGTATTTT.

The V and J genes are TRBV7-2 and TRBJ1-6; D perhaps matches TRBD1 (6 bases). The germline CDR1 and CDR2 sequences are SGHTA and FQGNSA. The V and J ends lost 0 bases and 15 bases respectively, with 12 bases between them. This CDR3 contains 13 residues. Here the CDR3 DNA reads TGTGCCAGCAGCTTAGCTCAGGGGAAGGGCCTCCACTTT. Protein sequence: CASSLAQGKGLHF.

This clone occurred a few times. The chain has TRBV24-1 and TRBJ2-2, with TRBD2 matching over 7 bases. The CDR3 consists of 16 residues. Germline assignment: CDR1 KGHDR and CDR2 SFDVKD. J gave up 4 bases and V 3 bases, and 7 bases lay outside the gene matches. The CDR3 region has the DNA TGTGCCACCAGTGATCAAGCATCTAGCGGCACCGGGGAGCTGTTTTTT. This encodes CATSDQASSGTGELFF.